One and the same sample provided the 2 T cell receptor beta chains below, sequenced in a study of early T cells in non-severe SARS-CoV-2 infection. TCRdb re-called the 5' RACE reads with MiXCR, one entry per CDR3 protein. The data contain some 58,000 distinct CDR3 sequences, about 11% of them singletons. Sequencing used whole blood, obtained at baseline. The receptors originated from an adult who was a healthcare worker with PCR-confirmed SARS-CoV-2 infection or an uninfected control (not recorded which).

This clonotype was picked up many times. The chain combines TRBV2 with TRBJ1-2, with 7 positions matching TRBD1. CDR1 SNHLY and CDR2 FYNNEI come from the germline V gene. The trim removed 6 bases at V and 3 bases at J, leaving 7 bases unmatched. The CDR3 runs 14 residues. The chain's CDR3 is CASSDDRAHYGYTF. CDR3 sequence (DNA): TGTGCCAGCAGCGATGACAGGGCCCACTATGGCTACACCTTC.

This sequence joins TRBV27 and TRBJ2-3; 10 nucleotides line up with TRBD2. Germline-derived CDR1 and CDR2 are MNHEY and SMNVEV (reference sequence). Trimming removed 5 bases from V and 2 bases from J; junction bases left unmatched: 10. The CDR3 runs to 17 residues. For the CDR3, the DNA is TGTGCCAGCAGTCCCCTAGCGGGGGCCCCTCTCACAGATACGCAGTATTTT. Its translation is CASSPLAGAPLTDTQYF.